This T cell receptor (beta chain) appears in the sequencing data of a study of radiotherapy plus CTLA-4 blockade in lung cancer. Study findings and constraints: Blood-borne expansion of tumor-derived TCR clones followed radiotherapy plus ipilimumab.

The length of the CDR3 is 13 residues. Germline lookup yields CDR1 SNHLY and CDR2 FYNNEI. V was pared by 6 bases and J by 5 bases, with 11 bases between. Concerning this clone itself: The antigen is undetermined.

Clones were read by immunoSEQ multiplex PCR, and TCRdb kept only the in-frame ones, dropping some. The sample gives tens of thousands of clones, roughly 80% of which show up once; around 0.76% is in the top ten. This chain connects TRBV2 to TRBJ1-5; D might be TRBD1 (5 bases). The origin of this receptor is a human donor with non-small cell lung cancer who had stable disease on radiotherapy plus ipilimumab. Here the sequenced sample was peripheral blood, taken from a patient treated with radiotherapy plus ipilimumab. The CDR3 bases are TGTGCCAGCAGGGGCAGGGTCTATCAGCCCCAGCATTTT. Its protein is CASRGRVYQPQHF.